Detailed here is one TCR beta chain. Its specificity is unknown. Authors of the study amplified TCR beta CDR3 regions from RNA transcripts. First-round RT-PCR of the TCR CDR3 relied on the HTBI primer set. TCRdb called the multiplex PCR reads again in MiXCR, with one record for every CDR3 protein. The sample holds 600,000 to 650,000 distinct CDR3 sequences, roughly 20% seen once. This entry belongs to a study of T cells in Graves' hyperthyroidism and ophthalmopathy. Germline CDR1 and CDR2: GTSNPN and SVGIG (reference sequence). Trimming pared 2 bases from V and 5 bases from J, leaving 18 bases between. The CDR3 totals 15 residues. Study observations and caveats: Most expanded thyroid clonotypes above 0.001 recurred in blood.

The clonotype comes from a man under 40 with Graves' ophthalmopathy. The chain links TRBV30 to TRBJ2-5; D unresolved. Sequenced: blood. In DNA, the CDR3 is TGTGCCTGGAGTTATTCCTCCTCGGGCCCGGAGACCCAGTACTTC. This translates into CAWSYSSSGPETQYF.